This record looks at one TCR beta chain sequence and its context. The antigen is unknown. The data stem from a study of T cells after yellow fever vaccination. For TCR, cDNA came from 5'RACE template switching, which added a universal primer site and UMIs. TCRdb ran MiXCR on the 5' RACE reads and lists one entry per CDR3 protein. The sample gives under 350,000 distinct CDR3 sequences, over 3.5% of which show up once; approximately 23% is in the top ten. Findings of the study overall: From the bulk population, abundant clonotypes could contaminate and appear within FACS-sorted repertoires.

The receptor was derived from a man aged 18 to 29 who received the YFV17D yellow fever vaccine. The source material was PBMCs, sampled 5 days after the yellow fever booster vaccination.

The CDR3 spells CASSSGTGLSYNEQFF. The CDR3, as DNA: TGTGCCAGCAGTTCCGGGACAGGCCTCTCCTACAATGAGCAGTTCTTC. This chain uses TRBV7-6 with TRBJ2-1, with 8 bases fitting TRBD1. The junction had 7 bases not matched to a gene; V was cut back by 6 bases and J by 0 bases. The length of the CDR3 is 16 residues. Germline V lookup: CDR1 SGHVS, CDR2 FNYEAQ.